The 18 T cell receptor beta chains below come from one sample, sequenced in a study of shared clonotypes between healthy human individuals. Assay used: immunoSEQ multiplex PCR; TCRdb lists only in-frame clones, some missing. The sample includes about 770,000 clones, around 70% of them seen just once. Sequencing was done on a sample of memory CD4+ T cells sorted from blood. Subset here: CD45RA-negative fraction. Receptor source: a woman in her thirties in good health.

The chain joins TRBV28 to TRBJ2-1; the D gene is possibly TRBD2 (6 bases). This CDR3 is built from 15 residues. V lost 4 bases to trimming and J lost 7 bases, with 17 bases between them. Germline V gene lookup returns CDR1 MDHEN and CDR2 SYDVKM. The CDR3 DNA is TGTGCCAGCAGTTCAATGAGGGAGGAAGGAAATGAGCAGTTCTTC. Its protein product is CASSSMREEGNEQFF.

This sequence joins TRBV14 and TRBJ1-1; 7 nucleotides agree with TRBD1. Trimming cost V 4 bases and J 0 bases; bases outside gene matches: 8. This CDR3 comprises 16 residues. Germline lookup yields CDR1 SGHDN and CDR2 FVKESK. Here the CDR3 DNA reads TGTGCCAGCAGCCCCGGAATCAGGGGGGTGAACACTGAAGCTTTCTTT. Protein: CASSPGIRGVNTEAFF. Complete variable domain (other parts from reference TRBV14 and TRBJ1-1): EAGVTQFPSHSVIEKGQTVTLRCDPISGHDNLYWYRRVMGKEIKFLLHFVKESKQDESGMPNNRFLAERTGGTYSTLKVQPAELEDSGVYFCASSPGIRGVNTEAFFGQGTRLTVV.

The chain uses TRBV29-1 and TRBJ2-1, with TRBD1 as a possible D gene (7 bases). The CDR3 length is 16 residues. V dropped 3 bases and J dropped 2 bases, with 17 bases sitting between them. Germline lookup yields CDR1 SQVTM and CDR2 ANQGSEA. As DNA, the CDR3 is TGCAGCGTTGACTCGGGGGTCAGGGGGACCTACAATGAGCAGTTCTTC. This codes for CSVDSGVRGTYNEQFF.

This clone came up once. This chain joins TRBV7-2 and TRBJ2-3; D not certain. V was pared by 0 bases and J by 9 bases, with 7 bases between. The CDR3 is 12 amino acids. Germline CDR1 is SGHTA and CDR2 is FQGNSA. CDR3 bases: TGTGCCAGCAGCTTAGCGTCGAGGACGCAGTATTTT. This gives the protein CASSLASRTQYF.

The V and J genes are TRBV18 and TRBJ1-4; D call uncertain. V lost 4 bases and J 6 bases, leaving 9 bases between the germline ends. This CDR3 is built from 13 residues. Germline V CDR1 and CDR2: KGHSH, LQKENI. CDR3 loop: CASSRGRDEKLFF. Written as DNA, the CDR3 is TGTGCCAGCTCACGCGGGAGGGATGAAAAACTGTTTTTT.

Details on this clone: Other DNA sequences in the sample encode the same CDR3. This chain connects TRBV5-1 to TRBJ2-1; possibly TRBD1 for D (6 bases). Germline CDR1 is SGHRS and CDR2 is YFSETQ. CDR3 length equals 15 residues. V lost 5 bases, J lost 0 bases, and 12 bases lay in between. The CDR3 is CASSTDRVSYNEQFF. For the CDR3, the DNA is TGCGCCAGCAGTACGGACAGAGTCTCCTACAATGAGCAGTTCTTC.

Many counts were recorded for this clone. This chain connects TRBV6-5 to TRBJ2-3, with 12 bases matching TRBD2. Germline V gene lookup returns CDR1 MNHEY and CDR2 SVGAGI. The J segment lost 6 bases and the V segment lost 6 bases, leaving 7 bases of the junction unmatched. This CDR3 region has 15 residues. The CDR3 coding sequence is TGTGCCAGCAGACCTAGCGGGAGGGCCTCCGATACGCAGTATTTT. The encoded protein is CASRPSGRASDTQYF.

The chain uses TRBV29-1 and TRBJ2-5; perhaps D is TRBD1 or TRBD2 (6 bases each). CDR3 length: 14 amino acids. V was shortened by 6 bases and J by 7 bases, with 21 bases between the two germline ends. Germline V gene data show CDR1 as SQVTM and CDR2 as ANQGSEA. The CDR3 coding sequence is TGCAGCGTAGCCTTAGGGGGAGGCGGGTGGACCCAGTACTTC. It encodes CSVALGGGGWTQYF.

The gene calls are TRBV7-9 and TRBJ2-1; 7 positions agree with TRBD1. Per the germline V gene, CDR1 is SEHNR and CDR2 is FQNEAQ (reference sequence). The V segment lost 4 bases and the J segment 6 bases; nucleotides outside the gene matches: 9. CDR3 length: 15 residues. The CDR3 bases are TGTGCCAGCAGCTCCTTACACAGGGGTGGCAATGAGCAGTTCTTC. This translates into CASSSLHRGGNEQFF.

The sample holds a few counts of this clone. The CDR3 sequence: CASSLDLGQPQHF. The CDR3, as DNA: TGTGCCAGCAGCTTAGATCTGGGCCAGCCCCAGCATTTT. This rearrangement joins TRBV11-2 to TRBJ1-5; no clear D gene. Germline V CDR1 and CDR2: SGHAT, FQNNGV. With 0 bases removed from V and 7 bases from J, the gap between germline ends came to 7 bases. The length of the CDR3 is 13 residues.

The rearrangement links TRBV30 to TRBJ2-6, with unresolved D. Trimming removed 3 bases from V and 2 bases from J, with 17 bases in between. CDR1 is GTSNPN and CDR2 is SVGIG in the germline V gene (reference sequence). The CDR3 consists of 17 residues. The CDR3 sequence is CAWSRAFYAAGANVLTF. The CDR3, as DNA: TGTGCCTGGAGCCGGGCCTTTTATGCCGCTGGGGCCAACGTCCTGACTTTC.

This clone is a singleton in its sample. Within the sample, other DNA sequences also encode this same CDR3. The chain joins TRBV5-4 to TRBJ1-1; D is possibly TRBD1 (5 bases). The CDR3 totals 13 residues. Deletions cut 0 bases from V and 5 bases from J, with 8 bases between. CDR1 is SGHNT, CDR2 YYREEE, per germline (reference sequence). This chain's CDR3 is CASSLDEGTEAFF. Written as DNA, the CDR3 is TGTGCCAGCAGCTTGGATGAGGGGACTGAAGCTTTCTTT.

This clone was observed a handful of times. This chain links TRBV9 with TRBJ1-1; D not resolved. Germline V gene sequence: CDR1 SGDLS, CDR2 YYNGEE. The V end was cut by 0 bases, the J end by 4 bases, with 19 bases between. The CDR3 length is 17 residues. The CDR3 spells CASSVGSVGVLITEAFF. DNA of the CDR3: TGTGCCAGCAGCGTAGGTTCTGTTGGGGTGCTGATCACTGAAGCTTTCTTT.

The gene calls are TRBV11-2 and TRBJ2-7, with unresolved D. With 3 bases removed from V and 4 bases from J, the gap between germline ends came to 13 bases. Germline assignment: CDR1 SGHAT and CDR2 FQNNGV. CDR3 size: 14 residues. The CDR3 loop is CASSFGSLLYEQYF. In DNA, the CDR3 is TGTGCCAGCAGCTTTGGATCCCTTCTTTACGAGCAGTACTTC.

The J gene is TRBJ1-3, the V gene TRBV6-1, with D maybe TRBD1 (5 bases). The germline V and J ends were trimmed by 6 bases and 4 bases, with 13 bases remaining between them. CDR3 size: 14 residues. Germline V gene lookup returns CDR1 MNHNS and CDR2 SASEGT. Written as DNA, the CDR3 is TGTGCCAGCAGAAGACCAGGGTCCGGAAACACCATATATTTT. This codes for CASRRPGSGNTIYF.

This sequence joins TRBV19 and TRBJ1-4, with 8 bases fitting TRBD1. This CDR3 is built from 14 residues. V was pared by 4 bases and J by 8 bases, with 6 bases of the junction left unmatched. Germline CDR1 LNHDA, CDR2 SQIVND (reference sequence). The CDR3 DNA is TGTGCCAGTAGTAAGCAGGGGGCTGCGGAAAAACTGTTTTTT. The encoded protein is CASSKQGAAEKLFF.

The V call is TRBV5-1, the J call TRBJ1-1; D perhaps matches TRBD1 (5 bases). In germline, CDR1 is SGHRS, CDR2 YFSETQ. V lost 5 bases and J 1 base, leaving 15 bases between the germline ends. The CDR3 is 15 amino acids. The CDR3 is CASSSYEDKNTEAFF. In DNA, the CDR3 is TGCGCCAGCAGTTCATACGAGGACAAGAACACTGAAGCTTTCTTT.

The chain has TRBV2 and TRBJ1-4, with 9 positions matching TRBD1. The CDR3 extends over 15 amino acids. Germline assignment: CDR1 SNHLY and CDR2 FYNNEI. Trimming took 1 base from V and 7 from J; bases not matched to a gene: 4. The CDR3 DNA follows: TGTGCCAGCAGTGAAGGTGGGACAGGGCCTGAAAAACTGTTTTTT. It codes for CASSEGGTGPEKLFF.